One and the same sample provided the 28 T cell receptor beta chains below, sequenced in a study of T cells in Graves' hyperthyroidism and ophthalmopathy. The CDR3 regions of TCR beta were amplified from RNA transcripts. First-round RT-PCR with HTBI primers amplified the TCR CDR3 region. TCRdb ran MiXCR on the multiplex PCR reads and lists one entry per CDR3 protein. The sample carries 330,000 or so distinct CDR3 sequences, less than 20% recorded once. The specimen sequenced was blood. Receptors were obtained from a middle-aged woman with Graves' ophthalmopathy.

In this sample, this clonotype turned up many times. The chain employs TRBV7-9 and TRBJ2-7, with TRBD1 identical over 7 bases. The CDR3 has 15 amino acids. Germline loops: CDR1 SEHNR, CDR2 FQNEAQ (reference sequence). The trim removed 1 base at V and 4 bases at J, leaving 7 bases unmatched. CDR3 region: CASSLVPGQIYEQYF. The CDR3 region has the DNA TGTGCCAGCAGCTTAGTGCCGGGACAGATATACGAGCAGTACTTC.

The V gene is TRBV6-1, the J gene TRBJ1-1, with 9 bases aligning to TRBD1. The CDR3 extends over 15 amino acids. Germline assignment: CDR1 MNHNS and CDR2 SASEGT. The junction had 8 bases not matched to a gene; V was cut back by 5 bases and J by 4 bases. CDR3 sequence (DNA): TGTGCCAGCAGTCAACTCCCGGGACAGGGCACTGAAGCTTTCTTT. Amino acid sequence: CASSQLPGQGTEAFF.

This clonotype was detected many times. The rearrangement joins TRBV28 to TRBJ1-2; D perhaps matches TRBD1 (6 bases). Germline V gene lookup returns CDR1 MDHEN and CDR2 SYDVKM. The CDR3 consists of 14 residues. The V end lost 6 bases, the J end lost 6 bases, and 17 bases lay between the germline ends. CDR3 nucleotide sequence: TGTGCCAGCAGATCCGGGACAAGAGCCGATGGCTACACCTTC. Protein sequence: CASRSGTRADGYTF.

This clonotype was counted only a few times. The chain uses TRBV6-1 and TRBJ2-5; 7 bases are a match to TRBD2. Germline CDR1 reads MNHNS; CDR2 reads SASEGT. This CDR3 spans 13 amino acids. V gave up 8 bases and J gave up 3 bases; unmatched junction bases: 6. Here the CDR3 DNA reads TGTGCCAGCGGTAGAAGCGGGGAAGAGACCCAGTACTTC. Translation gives CASGRSGEETQYF.

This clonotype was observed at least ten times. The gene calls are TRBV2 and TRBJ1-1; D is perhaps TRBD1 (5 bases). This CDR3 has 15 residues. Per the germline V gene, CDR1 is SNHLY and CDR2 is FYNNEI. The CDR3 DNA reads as TGTGCAGTACAGGAGGTTGCAGGACCGAACACTGAAGCTTTCTTT. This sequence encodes CAVQEVAGPNTEAFF.

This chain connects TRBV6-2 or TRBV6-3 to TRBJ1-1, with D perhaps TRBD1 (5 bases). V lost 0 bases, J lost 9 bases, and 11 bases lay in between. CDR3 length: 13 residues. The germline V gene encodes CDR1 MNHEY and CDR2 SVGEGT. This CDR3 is CASSYSLRQKAFF. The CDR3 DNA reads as TGTGCCAGCAGTTACTCACTCAGACAGAAAGCTTTCTTT.

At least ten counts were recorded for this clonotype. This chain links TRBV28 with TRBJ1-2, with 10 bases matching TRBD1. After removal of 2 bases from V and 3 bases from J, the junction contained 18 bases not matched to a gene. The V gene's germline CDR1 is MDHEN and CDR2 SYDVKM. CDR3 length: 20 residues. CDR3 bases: TGTGCCAGCAGTTTAAGGCCGGGGTGGGACAGGGGACGCCCCTACTATGGCTACACCTTC. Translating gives CASSLRPGWDRGRPYYGYTF.

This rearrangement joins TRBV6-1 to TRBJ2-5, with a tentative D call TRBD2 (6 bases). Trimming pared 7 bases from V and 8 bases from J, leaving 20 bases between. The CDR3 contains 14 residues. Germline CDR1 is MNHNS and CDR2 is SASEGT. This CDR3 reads CASKKERTTVTQYF. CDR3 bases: TGTGCCAGCAAAAAAGAGCGGACTACGGTAACCCAGTACTTC.

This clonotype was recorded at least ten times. CDR3 coding DNA: TGTGCCACCGCCATCCTCGGGGTACACGAGCCCCAGCATTTT. It yields the protein CATAILGVHEPQHF. This chain joins TRBV15 and TRBJ1-5; D not certain. The CDR3 is 14 residues long. Deletions cut 8 bases from V and 8 bases from J, with 19 bases between. CDR1 is LNHNV, CDR2 YYDKDF, per germline (reference sequence).

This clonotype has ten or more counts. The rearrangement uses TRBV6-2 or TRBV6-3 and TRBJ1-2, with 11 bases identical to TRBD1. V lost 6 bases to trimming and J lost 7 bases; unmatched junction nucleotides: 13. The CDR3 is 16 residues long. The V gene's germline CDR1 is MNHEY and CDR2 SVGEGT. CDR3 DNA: TGTGCCAGCAGGACACCTCCGGGACAGGGGGATCGTGGCTACACCTTC. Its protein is CASRTPPGQGDRGYTF.

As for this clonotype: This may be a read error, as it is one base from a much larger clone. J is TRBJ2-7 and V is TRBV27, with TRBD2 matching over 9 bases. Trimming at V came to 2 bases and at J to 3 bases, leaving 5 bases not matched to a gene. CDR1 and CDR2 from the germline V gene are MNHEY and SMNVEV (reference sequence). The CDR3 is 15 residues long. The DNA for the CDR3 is TGTGCCAGCAGTTTAGGGCGGGAGGGCTGCTACGAGCAGTACTTC. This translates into CASSLGREGCYEQYF.

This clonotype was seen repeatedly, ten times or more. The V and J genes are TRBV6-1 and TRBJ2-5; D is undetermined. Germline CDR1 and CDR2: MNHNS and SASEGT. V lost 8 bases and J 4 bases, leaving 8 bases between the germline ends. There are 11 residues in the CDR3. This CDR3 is CASWRGETQYF. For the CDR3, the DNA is TGTGCCAGCTGGAGAGGAGAGACCCAGTACTTC.

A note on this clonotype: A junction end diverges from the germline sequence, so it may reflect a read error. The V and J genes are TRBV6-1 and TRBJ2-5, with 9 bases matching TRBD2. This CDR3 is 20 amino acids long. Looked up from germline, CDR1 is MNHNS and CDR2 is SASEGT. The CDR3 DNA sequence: TGTGCCAGCAGTGAAGCCACACTCTTATGGGAGCGGGAGGAGCTCGAGACCCTGTACTTC. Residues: CASSEATLLWEREELETLYF.

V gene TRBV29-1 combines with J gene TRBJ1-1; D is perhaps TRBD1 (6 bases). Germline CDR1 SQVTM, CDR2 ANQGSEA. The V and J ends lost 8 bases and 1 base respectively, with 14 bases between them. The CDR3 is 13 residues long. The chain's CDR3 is CSSRGPSNTEAFF. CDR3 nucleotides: TGCAGCTCCCGGGGGCCCTCGAACACTGAAGCTTTCTTT.

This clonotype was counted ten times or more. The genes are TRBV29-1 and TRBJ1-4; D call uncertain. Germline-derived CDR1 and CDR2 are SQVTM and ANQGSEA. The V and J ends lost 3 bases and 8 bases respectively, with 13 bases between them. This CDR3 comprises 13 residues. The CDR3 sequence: CSVEVVFGEKLFF. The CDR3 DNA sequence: TGCAGCGTTGAGGTTGTTTTTGGAGAAAAACTGTTTTTT.

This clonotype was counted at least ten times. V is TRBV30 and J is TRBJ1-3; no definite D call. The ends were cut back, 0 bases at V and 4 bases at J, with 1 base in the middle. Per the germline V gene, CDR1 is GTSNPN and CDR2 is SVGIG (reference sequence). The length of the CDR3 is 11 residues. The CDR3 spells CAWSVGNTIYF. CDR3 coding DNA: TGTGCCTGGAGTGTCGGAAACACCATATATTTT.

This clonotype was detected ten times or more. The CDR3 here is CASSYSPLHSYEQYF. The CDR3 DNA reads as TGTGCCAGCAGTTATTCCCCGCTACACTCCTACGAGCAGTACTTC. The rearrangement links TRBV6-5 to TRBJ2-7; D gene ambiguous. Germline-derived CDR1 and CDR2 are MNHEY and SVGAGI. The V end was cut by 3 bases, the J end by 0 bases, with 12 bases between. The CDR3 is 15 residues long.

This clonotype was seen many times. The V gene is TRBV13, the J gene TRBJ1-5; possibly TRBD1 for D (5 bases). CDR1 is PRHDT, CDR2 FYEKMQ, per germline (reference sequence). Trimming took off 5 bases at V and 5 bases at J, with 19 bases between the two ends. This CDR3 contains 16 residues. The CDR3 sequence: CASSPPEQTVDQPQHF. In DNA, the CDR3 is TGTGCCAGCAGCCCCCCGGAACAGACAGTCGATCAGCCCCAGCATTTT.

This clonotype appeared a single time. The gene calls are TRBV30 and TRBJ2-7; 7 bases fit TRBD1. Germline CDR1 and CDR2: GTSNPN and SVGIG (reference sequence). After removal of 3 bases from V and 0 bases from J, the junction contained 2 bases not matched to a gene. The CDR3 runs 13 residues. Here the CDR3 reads CAWSGDSSYEQYF. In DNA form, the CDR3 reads TGTGCCTGGAGCGGGGACAGCTCCTACGAGCAGTACTTC.

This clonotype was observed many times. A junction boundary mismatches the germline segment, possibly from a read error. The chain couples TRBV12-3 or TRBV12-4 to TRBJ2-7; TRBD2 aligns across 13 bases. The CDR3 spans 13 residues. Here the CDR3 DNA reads TGTGCCAGCAGTCCGGGACTAGCGGGGCCCCGACACTTC. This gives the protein CASSPGLAGPRHF.

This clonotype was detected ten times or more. CDR3 loop: CSAHPSGQGFYEQYF. The DNA for the CDR3 is TGCAGTGCCCACCCATCCGGACAGGGATTCTACGAGCAGTACTTC. The chain has TRBV20-1 and TRBJ2-7, with 8 nucleotides matching TRBD1. This CDR3 contains 15 residues. V shed 6 bases and J 3 bases; nucleotides not matched to a gene: 13. Germline loops: CDR1 DFQATT, CDR2 SNEGSKA (reference sequence).

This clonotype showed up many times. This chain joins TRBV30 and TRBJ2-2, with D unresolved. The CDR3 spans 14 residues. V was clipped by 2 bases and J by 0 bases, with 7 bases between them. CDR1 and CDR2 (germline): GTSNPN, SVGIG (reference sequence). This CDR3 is CAWSPYTNTGELFF. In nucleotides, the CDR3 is TGTGCCTGGAGTCCCTACACGAACACCGGGGAGCTGTTTTTT.

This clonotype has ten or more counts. Here the CDR3 reads CASSTGTSSYNEQFF. The CDR3 DNA sequence: TGTGCCAGCAGTACCGGGACTAGCTCCTACAATGAGCAGTTCTTC. V gene TRBV2 combines with J gene TRBJ2-1; 8 positions agree with TRBD2. In germline, CDR1 is SNHLY, CDR2 FYNNEI. The CDR3 is made up of 15 amino acids. The ends lost 5 bases at V and 0 bases at J; junction bases unmatched: 3. Combining the CDR3 with reference TRBV2 and TRBJ2-1 gives the whole variable domain EPEVTQTPSHQVTQMGQEVILRCVPISNHLYFYWYRQILGQKVEFLVSFYNNEISEKSEIFDDQFSVERPDGSNFTLKIRSTKLEDSAMYFCASSTGTSSYNEQFFGPGTRLTVL.

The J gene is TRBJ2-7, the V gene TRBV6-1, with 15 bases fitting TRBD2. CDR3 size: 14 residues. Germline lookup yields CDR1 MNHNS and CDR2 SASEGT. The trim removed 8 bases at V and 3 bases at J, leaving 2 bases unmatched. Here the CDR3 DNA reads TGTGCCAGCCGGACTAGCGGGAGGGACTACGAGCAGTACTTC. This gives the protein CASRTSGRDYEQYF.

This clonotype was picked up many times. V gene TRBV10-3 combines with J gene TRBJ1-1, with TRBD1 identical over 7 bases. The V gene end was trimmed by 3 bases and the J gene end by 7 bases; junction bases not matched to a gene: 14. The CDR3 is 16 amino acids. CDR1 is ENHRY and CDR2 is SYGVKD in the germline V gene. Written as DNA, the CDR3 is TGTGCCATCAGTGATTACACACAGGGGAACACCCATGAAGCTTTCTTT. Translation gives CAISDYTQGNTHEAFF.

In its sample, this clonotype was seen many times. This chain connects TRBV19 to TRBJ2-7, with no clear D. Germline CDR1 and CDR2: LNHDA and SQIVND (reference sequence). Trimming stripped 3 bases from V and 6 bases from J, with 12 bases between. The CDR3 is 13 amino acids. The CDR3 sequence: CASSISLLSEQYF. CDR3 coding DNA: TGTGCCAGTAGTATCAGTCTTCTTTCCGAGCAGTACTTC.

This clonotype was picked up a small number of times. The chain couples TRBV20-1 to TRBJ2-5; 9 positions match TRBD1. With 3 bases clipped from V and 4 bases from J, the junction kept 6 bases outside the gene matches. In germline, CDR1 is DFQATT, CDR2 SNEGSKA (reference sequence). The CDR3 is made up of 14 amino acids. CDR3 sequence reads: CSASIWTGAETQYF. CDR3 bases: TGCAGTGCTAGCATTTGGACAGGGGCAGAGACCCAGTACTTC.

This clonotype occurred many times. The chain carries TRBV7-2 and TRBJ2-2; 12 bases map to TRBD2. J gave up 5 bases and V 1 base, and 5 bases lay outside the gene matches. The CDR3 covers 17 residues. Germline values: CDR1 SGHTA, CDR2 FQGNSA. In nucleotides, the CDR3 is TGTGCCAGCAGCTTAGTCGGCCTAGCGGGAGGGACCGGGGAGCTGTTTTTT. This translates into CASSLVGLAGGTGELFF.